Following are 25 T cell receptor beta chains from one sample sequenced in a study of Graves' ophthalmopathy and Graves' hyperthyroidism. TCR beta CDR3 amplification used RNA transcripts. RT-PCR with HTBI primers came first, then second-round multiplex PCR. MiXCR was run by TCRdb on the multiplex PCR reads, yielding one entry per CDR3 protein. The sample consists of 900,000 to 1,200,000 distinct CDR3 sequences, about 36% of them appearing once. The sample taken for sequencing was peripheral blood or thyroid tissue (not recorded which). The origin of the receptors is an adult man with Graves' hyperthyroidism.

A remark on this clonotype: This may come from a read error, since a much larger clone is one base off. V and J are TRBV7-3 and TRBJ1-1; no firm D call. Germline V CDR1 and CDR2: SGHTA, FQGTGA. V shed 5 bases and J shed 1 base, with 11 bases lying between them. The length of the CDR3 is 14 residues. The CDR3 sequence is CASSQVVRNTEAFF. For the CDR3, the DNA is TGTGCCAGCAGCCAAGTGGTCAGGAACACTGAAGCTTTCTTT.

This clonotype was observed at least ten times. This chain uses TRBV19 with TRBJ2-2; 7 positions agree with TRBD2. CDR1 is LNHDA and CDR2 is SQIVND in the germline V gene (reference sequence). There are 16 residues in the CDR3. The ends lost 7 bases at V and 1 base at J; junction bases unmatched: 9. DNA for the CDR3: TGTGCCAGTACCGCCCGGGCTAGCGGGAACACCGGGGAGCTGTTTTTT. This encodes CASTARASGNTGELFF.

This chain joins TRBV25-1 and TRBJ1-2; 8 nucleotides agree with TRBD1. V lost 4 bases, J lost 3 bases, and 7 bases stayed unmatched. The CDR3 extends over 15 amino acids. CDR1 MGHDK and CDR2 SYGVNS come from the germline V gene. CDR3: CASSATGQAYYGYTF. In DNA form, the CDR3 reads TGTGCCAGCAGTGCAACGGGACAGGCATACTATGGCTACACCTTC.

This clonotype was seen a handful of times. The chain couples TRBV13 to TRBJ2-2; 8 positions agree with TRBD2. CDR1 is PRHDT, CDR2 FYEKMQ, per germline (reference sequence). The CDR3 is 15 amino acids. After removal of 2 bases from V and 4 bases from J, the junction contained 3 bases not matched to a gene. The CDR3 region has the DNA TGTGCCAGCAGCTTAATCCGGGGGGGCACCGGGGAGCTGTTTTTT. Translation gives CASSLIRGGTGELFF.

This clonotype was observed a handful of times. This CDR3 reads CASSKDRELINQPQHF. The DNA for the CDR3 is TGTGCCAGCAGTAAAGACCGCGAATTAATCAATCAGCCCCAGCATTTT. The rearrangement joins TRBV6-5 to TRBJ1-5; no clear D. Between the trimmed V and J ends, which lost 5 bases and 3 bases, there was a span of 17 bases. This CDR3 is built from 16 residues. Germline V gene data show CDR1 as MNHEY and CDR2 as SVGAGI.

This clonotype was recorded a few times. The V gene is TRBV12-3 or TRBV12-4, the J gene TRBJ1-6; the D gene is possibly TRBD1 (5 bases). This CDR3 spans 14 amino acids. Trimming shortened V by 3 bases and J by 5 bases, and 8 bases separated the two germline ends. The CDR3 DNA is TGTGCCAGCAGTTTCGCGACAGATAATTCACCCCTCCACTTT. Its translation: CASSFATDNSPLHF.

This clonotype was detected a few times. V usage is TRBV7-8 and J usage is TRBJ2-6; D is uncertain. Between the trimmed V and J ends, which lost 7 bases and 7 bases, there was a span of 20 bases. The CDR3 sequence is 16 residues long. CDR1 and CDR2 (germline): SGHVS, FQNEAQ. The CDR3 sequence: CASNHLDGEIANVLTF. The CDR3 bases are TGTGCCAGCAATCATCTGGACGGCGAAATCGCCAACGTCCTGACTTTC.

This clonotype came up many times. This chain uses TRBV25-1 with TRBJ1-2; maybe TRBD1 (6 bases). The CDR3 has 12 residues. Trimming took off 6 bases at V and 10 bases at J, with 15 bases between the two ends. Germline V gene data show CDR1 as MGHDK and CDR2 as SYGVNS. The CDR3 here is CASSYGQFDYTF. The CDR3 bases are TGTGCCAGCAGCTACGGACAGTTCGACTACACCTTC.

This clonotype was detected ten times or more. V usage is TRBV19 and J usage is TRBJ2-7; 8 nucleotides align to TRBD1. The CDR3 is 16 amino acids. CDR1 and CDR2 from the germline V gene are LNHDA and SQIVND (reference sequence). V was clipped by 3 bases and J by 6 bases; unmatched bases: 13. The CDR3: CASSIIAGTGFGEQYF. The CDR3 nucleotides read TGTGCCAGTAGTATTATCGCCGGGACAGGATTTGGCGAGCAGTACTTC.

This clonotype was counted only a few times. The CDR3, as DNA: TGCGCCAGCAGCCAACCGGGACTCCGCTACGAGCAGTACTTC. It translates to CASSQPGLRYEQYF. The chain links TRBV10-2 to TRBJ2-7; TRBD2 might be the D (6 bases). The CDR3 totals 14 residues. The V gene lost 6 bases and the J gene lost 3 bases, with 15 bases spanning the gap. Germline-derived CDR1 and CDR2 are WSHSY and SAAADI.

The rearrangement links TRBV12-3 or TRBV12-4 to TRBJ1-2; 9 bases map to TRBD1. V was clipped by 5 bases and J by 5 bases; unmatched bases: 6. The CDR3 is made up of 14 amino acids. The CDR3 DNA reads as TGTGCCAGCAGTACAGGGGGCGCAGGGTATGGCTACACCTTC. This translates into CASSTGGAGYGYTF.

The chain combines TRBV7-9 with TRBJ2-5, with 13 positions matching TRBD2. The junction had 8 bases not matched to a gene; V was cut back by 5 bases and J by 5 bases. The CDR3 is made up of 16 amino acids. Germline V gene sequence: CDR1 SEHNR, CDR2 FQNEAQ (reference sequence). CDR3 DNA: TGTGCCAGCAGCCCTCTACTAGCGGGGGGGCTGGAGACCCAGTACTTC. Its protein is CASSPLLAGGLETQYF.

The CDR3 region is CASSFSRTEAFF. The CDR3 DNA sequence: TGCGCCAGCAGCTTTTCAAGGACTGAAGCTTTCTTT. The chain employs TRBV5-1 and TRBJ1-1; unclear D gene. V dropped 2 bases and J dropped 5 bases, with 7 bases sitting between them. This CDR3 contains 12 residues. Germline V lookup: CDR1 SGHRS, CDR2 YFSETQ. Drawing the rest from reference TRBV5-1 and TRBJ1-1, the complete variable domain is KAGVTQTPRYLIKTRGQQVTLSCSPISGHRSVSWYQQTPGQGLQFLFEYFSETQRNKGNFPGRFSGRQFSNSRSEMNVSTLELGDSALYLCASSFSRTEAFFGQGTRLTVV.

The chain links TRBV10-3 to TRBJ2-7, with D possibly matching TRBD2 (5 bases). The V gene lost 6 bases and the J gene lost 7 bases, with 22 bases spanning the gap. The CDR3 totals 15 residues. Per germline, CDR1 ENHRY and CDR2 SYGVKD. The CDR3 protein is CAISQDGTYEGEQYF. CDR3 in DNA: TGTGCCATCAGCCAAGACGGTACCTACGAGGGAGAGCAGTACTTC.

This clonotype was seen only a few times. The V and J genes are TRBV29-1 and TRBJ2-2, with D possibly TRBD1 on 6 matching bases. The germline V and J ends were trimmed by 7 bases and 1 base, with 10 bases remaining between them. Germline CDR1 and CDR2: SQVTM and ANQGSEA. The CDR3 runs to 13 residues. DNA of the CDR3: TGCAGCGGCAAGACAGGGAACACCGGGGAGCTGTTTTTT. This sequence encodes CSGKTGNTGELFF.

This clonotype appeared many times. The chain links TRBV2 to TRBJ2-7; 8 nucleotides line up with TRBD2. V was clipped by 3 bases and J by 1 base; unmatched bases: 5. Germline values: CDR1 SNHLY, CDR2 FYNNEI. The CDR3 is 15 amino acids. CDR3 bases: TGTGCCAGCAGTGAGTTAACTAGCGGTTCCTACGAGCAGTACTTC. It translates to CASSELTSGSYEQYF.

This clonotype was counted at least ten times. The DNA for the CDR3 is TGTGCCATCAGTGAGTCGGCAGGTCAAGGCAATCAGCCCCAGCATTTT. It encodes CAISESAGQGNQPQHF. The V gene is TRBV10-3, the J gene TRBJ1-5; unclear D gene. Trimming removed 0 bases at V and 2 bases at J, with 11 bases between. The length of the CDR3 is 16 residues. Germline V gene data show CDR1 as ENHRY and CDR2 as SYGVKD.

This clonotype was picked up a small number of times. V and J are TRBV7-3 and TRBJ2-7, with 9 bases matching TRBD2. The CDR3 runs to 16 residues. Germline values: CDR1 SGHTA, CDR2 FQGTGA. Germline trimming cut 3 bases from V and 5 bases from J; bases unmatched to any gene: 11. For the CDR3, the DNA is TGTGCCAGCAGCTTGACTAGCGGAGAAGGGGCTAACGAGCAGTACTTC. Encoded protein: CASSLTSGEGANEQYF.

This clonotype was found a few times. This chain joins TRBV30 and TRBJ1-2; 9 nucleotides agree with TRBD1. J was trimmed by 4 bases and V by 6 bases; bases with no gene match: 6. This CDR3 is built from 13 residues. The V gene's germline CDR1 is GTSNPN and CDR2 SVGIG (reference sequence). This CDR3 reads CACSGQGLYGYTF. The DNA for the CDR3 is TGTGCCTGTTCGGGACAGGGTCTCTATGGCTACACCTTC.

This clonotype was seen ten or more times. The chain combines TRBV11-2 with TRBJ1-5; 10 bases agree with TRBD1. The CDR3 totals 15 residues. Losses at the gene ends were 5 bases for V and 6 bases for J; bases not matched to a gene: 7. The germline gives CDR1 SGHAT, CDR2 FQNNGV. The CDR3 coding sequence is TGTGCCAGCAGCGCGGGACAGGGGAGCGGTCAGCCCCAGCATTTT. Translated, it gives CASSAGQGSGQPQHF.

The V gene is TRBV7-8, the J gene TRBJ1-5, with 7 nucleotides matching TRBD1. The germline V gene has CDR1 SGHVS and CDR2 FQNEAQ. The CDR3 sequence is 16 residues long. V lost 1 base, J lost 6 bases, and 9 bases stayed unmatched. CDR3 DNA: TGTGCCAGCAGCTTAGGGGGAGACAGGGTAGGTCAGCCCCAGCATTTT. The encoded protein is CASSLGGDRVGQPQHF. Supplemented by reference TRBV7-8 and TRBJ1-5, the full variable domain reads GAGVSQSPRYKVAKRGQDVALRCDPISGHVSLFWYQQALGQGPEFLTYFQNEAQLDKSGLPSDRFFAERPEGSVSTLKIQRTQQEDSAVYLCASSLGGDRVGQPQHFGDGTRLSIL.

On this clonotype: This clone may be a read error of a much larger clone one base away. The chain recombines TRBV10-3 with TRBJ2-2; 12 bases map to TRBD2. CDR1 is ENHRY and CDR2 is SYGVKD in the germline V gene. This CDR3 comprises 18 residues. As DNA, the CDR3 is TGTGCCATCAACCCGGGACTAGCGGGCGGAACGAACGCCGGGGAGCTGTTTTTT. It codes for CAINPGLAGGTNAGELFF.

V usage is TRBV11-2 and J usage is TRBJ1-5; D unclear. CDR1 SGHAT and CDR2 FQNNGV come from the germline V gene. This CDR3 is built from 15 residues. With 0 bases removed from V and 7 bases from J, the gap between germline ends came to 13 bases. This chain's CDR3 is CASSLDHGVGQPQHF. CDR3 coding DNA: TGTGCCAGCAGCTTAGATCACGGGGTGGGACAGCCCCAGCATTTT.

At least ten counts were recorded for this clonotype. The gene calls are TRBV19 and TRBJ1-6; D possibly corresponds to TRBD1 (6 bases). From germline, CDR1 is LNHDA and CDR2 SQIVND (reference sequence). This CDR3 is built from 13 residues. V was shortened by 8 bases and J by 5 bases, with 10 bases between the two germline ends. CDR3 in DNA: TGTGCCAGTGGGACACAGAATAATTCACCCCTCCACTTT. Amino acids: CASGTQNNSPLHF.

This clonotype was seen at least ten times. This chain connects TRBV6-5 to TRBJ2-7; 13 positions match TRBD2. The germline V gene has CDR1 MNHEY and CDR2 SVGAGI. The CDR3 sequence is 13 residues long. V trimming: 8 bases; J trimming: 2 bases; junction bases outside the gene matches: 0. In DNA form, the CDR3 reads TGTGCCAGCGGACTAGCGGGAGCCTACGAGCAGTACTTC. This gives the protein CASGLAGAYEQYF.